The source of this TCR beta chain is a study of long-term antiretroviral therapy in people with HIV. Study results and limitations: HIV repertoires had narrower CDR3 length ranges than controls.

At the survey level, the v3.0 immunoSEQ assay was run. The repertoire was sequenced with immunoSEQ multiplex PCR; TCRdb's copy has only in-frame clones and lacks some. The sample includes some 29,000 clones, about 93% of them seen just once. This clone was picked up one time. Its antigen is still unknown. The TCR was taken from a man in his forties with HIV. The material sequenced was unsorted PBMCs, taken 6.2 years after starting antiretroviral therapy.

The CDR3 loop is CASSKTSGGIYNEQFF. CDR3 nucleotide sequence: TGTGCCAGCAGTAAGACTAGCGGGGGCATTTACAATGAGCAGTTCTTC. The chain couples TRBV6-4 to TRBJ2-1; 12 bases are shared with TRBD2. After removal of 5 bases from V and 4 bases from J, the junction contained 6 bases not matched to a gene. Per the germline V gene, CDR1 is MRHNA and CDR2 is SNTAGT. The CDR3 runs 16 residues.